A single TCR beta chain is shown here with its context. The sample belongs to a study of T-cell memory formation after mild COVID-19. About the research overall: TCR clusters were mostly confined to one donor each.

From the 5' RACE reads, TCRdb called clonotypes with MiXCR, one entry per CDR3 protein. The profile shows hundreds of thousands of distinct CDR3 sequences, about 15% of them singletons. This sequence originates from a man younger than 35 who had mild COVID-19 (a few samples of this study predate the infection). Cell type and time point are not known. Sequences were obtained from PBMCs or a T cell subset sorted from them (not recorded which).

CDR3 bases: TGTGCCAGCAGCACGGGACTAGCGGCCGATGGCTACGAGCAGTACTTC. Translated, it gives CASSTGLAADGYEQYF. The rearrangement joins TRBV7-8 to TRBJ2-7; 11 bases fit TRBD2. With V trimmed by 5 bases and J by 3 bases, 9 bases remained unmatched. The CDR3 spans 16 residues. Germline loops: CDR1 SGHVS, CDR2 FQNEAQ.